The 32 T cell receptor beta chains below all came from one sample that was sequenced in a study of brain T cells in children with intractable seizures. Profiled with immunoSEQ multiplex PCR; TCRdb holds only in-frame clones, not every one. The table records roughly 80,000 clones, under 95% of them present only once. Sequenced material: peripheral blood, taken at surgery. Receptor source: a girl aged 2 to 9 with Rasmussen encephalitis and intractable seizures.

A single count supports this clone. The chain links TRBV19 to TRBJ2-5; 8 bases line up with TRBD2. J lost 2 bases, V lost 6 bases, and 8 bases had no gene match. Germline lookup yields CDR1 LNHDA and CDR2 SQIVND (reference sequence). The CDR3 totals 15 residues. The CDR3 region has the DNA TGTGCCAGTAGCCGGGGGGGGGCAGGACAAGAGACCCAGTACTTC. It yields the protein CASSRGGAGQETQYF.

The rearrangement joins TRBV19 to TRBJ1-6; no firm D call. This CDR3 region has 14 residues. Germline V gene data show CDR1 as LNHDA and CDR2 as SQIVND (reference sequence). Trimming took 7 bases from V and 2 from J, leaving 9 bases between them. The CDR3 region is CASTEEPYNSPLHF. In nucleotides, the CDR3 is TGTGCCAGTACAGAGGAACCCTATAATTCACCCCTCCACTTT.

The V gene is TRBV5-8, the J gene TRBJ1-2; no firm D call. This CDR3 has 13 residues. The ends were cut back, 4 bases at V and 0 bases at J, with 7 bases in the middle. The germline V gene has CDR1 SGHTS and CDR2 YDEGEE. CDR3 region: CASSLRANYGYTF. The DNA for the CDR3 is TGTGCCAGCAGCCTTAGGGCTAACTATGGCTACACCTTC.

The CDR3 loop reads CASSLDLRIGNTEAFF. In nucleotides, the CDR3 is TGTGCCAGCAGCTTGGACCTCCGGATCGGGAACACTGAAGCTTTCTTT. V is TRBV11-2 and J is TRBJ1-1; D is uncertain. CDR1 and CDR2 (germline): SGHAT, FQNNGV. The CDR3 has 16 amino acids. V dropped 3 bases and J dropped 1 base, with 15 bases sitting between them.

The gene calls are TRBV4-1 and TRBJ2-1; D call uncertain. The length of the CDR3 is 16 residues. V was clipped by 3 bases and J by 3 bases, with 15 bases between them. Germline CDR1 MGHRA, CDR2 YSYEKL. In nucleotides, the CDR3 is TGCGCCAGCAGCCACAGAAGCTTGCCAATCTACAATGAGCAGTTCTTC. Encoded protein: CASSHRSLPIYNEQFF.

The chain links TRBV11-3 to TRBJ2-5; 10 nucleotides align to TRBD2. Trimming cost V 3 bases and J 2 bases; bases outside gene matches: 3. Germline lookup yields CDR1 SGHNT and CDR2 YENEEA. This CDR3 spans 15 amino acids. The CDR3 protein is CASSFSGGKQETQYF. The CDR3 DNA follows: TGTGCCAGCAGCTTTAGCGGGGGGAAGCAAGAGACCCAGTACTTC.

CDR3 coding DNA: TGCGCCAGCAGCATAAGCGGGAACCAAGAGACCCAGTACTTC. It codes for CASSISGNQETQYF. The J gene is TRBJ2-5, the V gene TRBV5-1; TRBD2 matches 7 bases. Germline assignment: CDR1 SGHRS and CDR2 YFSETQ. The CDR3 sequence is 14 residues long. V trimming: 4 bases; J trimming: 0 bases; junction bases outside the gene matches: 3.

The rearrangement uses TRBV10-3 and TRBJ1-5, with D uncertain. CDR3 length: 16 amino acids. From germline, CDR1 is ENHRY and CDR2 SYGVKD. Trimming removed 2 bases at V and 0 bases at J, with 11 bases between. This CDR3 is CAISEVLLYSNQPQHF. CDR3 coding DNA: TGTGCCATCAGTGAGGTACTGTTGTATAGCAATCAGCCCCAGCATTTT.

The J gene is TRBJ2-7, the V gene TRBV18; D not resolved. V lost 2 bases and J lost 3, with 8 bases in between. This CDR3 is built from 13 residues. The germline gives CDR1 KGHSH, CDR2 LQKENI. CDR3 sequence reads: CASSPIYSYEQYF. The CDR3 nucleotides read TGTGCCAGCTCACCAATTTACAGCTACGAGCAGTACTTC.

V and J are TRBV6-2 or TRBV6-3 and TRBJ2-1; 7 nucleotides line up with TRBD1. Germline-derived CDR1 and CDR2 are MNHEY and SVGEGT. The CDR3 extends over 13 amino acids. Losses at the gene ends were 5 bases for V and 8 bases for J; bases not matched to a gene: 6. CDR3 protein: CASSQGQSYEQFF. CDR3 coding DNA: TGTGCCAGCAGTCAGGGACAGAGCTATGAGCAGTTCTTC.

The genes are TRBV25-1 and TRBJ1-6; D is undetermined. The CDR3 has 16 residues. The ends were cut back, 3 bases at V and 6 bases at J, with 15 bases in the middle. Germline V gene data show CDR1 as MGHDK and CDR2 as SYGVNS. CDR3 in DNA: TGTGCCAGCAGTGATAGCCGGGCAACAAGTAATTCACCCCTCCACTTT. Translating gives CASSDSRATSNSPLHF. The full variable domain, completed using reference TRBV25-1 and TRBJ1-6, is EADIYQTPRYLVIGTGKKITLECSQTMGHDKMYWYQQDPGMELHLIHYSYGVNSTEKGDLSSESTVSRIRTEHFPLTLESARPSHTSQYLCASSDSRATSNSPLHFGNGTRLTVT.

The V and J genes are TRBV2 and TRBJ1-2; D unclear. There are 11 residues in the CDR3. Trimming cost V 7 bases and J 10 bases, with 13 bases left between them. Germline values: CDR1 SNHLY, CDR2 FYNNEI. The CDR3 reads CASKLASYYTF. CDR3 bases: TGTGCCAGCAAGTTGGCCAGCTACTACACCTTC.

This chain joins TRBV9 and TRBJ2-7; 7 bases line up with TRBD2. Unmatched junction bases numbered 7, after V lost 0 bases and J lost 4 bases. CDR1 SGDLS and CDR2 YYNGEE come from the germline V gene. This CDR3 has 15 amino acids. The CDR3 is CASSVEGGRTYEQYF. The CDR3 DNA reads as TGTGCCAGCAGCGTAGAGGGAGGGAGAACTTACGAGCAGTACTTC.

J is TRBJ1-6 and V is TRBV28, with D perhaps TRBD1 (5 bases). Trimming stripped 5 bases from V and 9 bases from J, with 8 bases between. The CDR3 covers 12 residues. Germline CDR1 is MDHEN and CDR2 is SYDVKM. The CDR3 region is CASSPQGSPLHF. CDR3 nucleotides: TGTGCCAGCAGTCCCCAGGGTTCACCCCTCCACTTT.

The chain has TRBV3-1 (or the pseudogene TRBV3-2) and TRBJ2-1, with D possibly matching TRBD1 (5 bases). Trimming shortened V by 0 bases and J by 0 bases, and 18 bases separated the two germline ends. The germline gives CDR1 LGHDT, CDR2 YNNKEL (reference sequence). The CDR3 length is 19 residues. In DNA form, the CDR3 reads TGTGCCAGCAGCCAAGATCGACGTAGACAGATCAGCTCCTACAATGAGCAGTTCTTC. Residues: CASSQDRRRQISSYNEQFF.

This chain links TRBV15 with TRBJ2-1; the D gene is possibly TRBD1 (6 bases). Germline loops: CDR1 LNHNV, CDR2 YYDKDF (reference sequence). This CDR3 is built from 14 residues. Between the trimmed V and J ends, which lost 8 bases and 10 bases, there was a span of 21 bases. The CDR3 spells CATERGKGSREQFF. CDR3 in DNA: TGTGCCACCGAAAGGGGGAAAGGGTCACGGGAGCAGTTCTTC. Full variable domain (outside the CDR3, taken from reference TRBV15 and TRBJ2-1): DAMVIQNPRYQVTQFGKPVTLSCSQTLNHNVMYWYQQKSSQAPKLLFHYYDKDFNNEADTPDNFQSRRPNTSFCFLDIRSPGLGDTAMYLCATERGKGSREQFFGPGTRLTVL.

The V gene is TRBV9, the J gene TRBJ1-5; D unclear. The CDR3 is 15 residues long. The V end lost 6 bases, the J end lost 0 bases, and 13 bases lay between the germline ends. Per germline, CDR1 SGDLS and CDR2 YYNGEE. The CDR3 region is CASTPTPYSNQPQHF. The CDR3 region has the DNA TGTGCCAGCACCCCGACACCTTATAGCAATCAGCCCCAGCATTTT. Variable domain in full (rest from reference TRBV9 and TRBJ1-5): DSGVTQTPKHLITATGQRVTLRCSPRSGDLSVYWYQQSLDQGLQFLIQYYNGEERAKGNILERFSAQQFPDLHSELNLSSLELGDSALYFCASTPTPYSNQPQHFGDGTRLSIL.

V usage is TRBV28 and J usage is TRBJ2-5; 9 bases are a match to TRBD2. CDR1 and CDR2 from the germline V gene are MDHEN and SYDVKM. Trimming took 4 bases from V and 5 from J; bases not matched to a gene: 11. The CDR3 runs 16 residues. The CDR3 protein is CASSSNERGAAETQYF. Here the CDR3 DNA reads TGTGCCAGCAGTTCGAACGAGCGGGGGGCGGCGGAGACCCAGTACTTC.

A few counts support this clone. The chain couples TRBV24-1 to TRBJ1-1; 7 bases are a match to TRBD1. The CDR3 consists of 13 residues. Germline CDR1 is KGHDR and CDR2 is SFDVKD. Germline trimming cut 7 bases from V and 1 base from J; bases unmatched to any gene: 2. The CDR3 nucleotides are TGTGCCACCAGGCGGGACAGGAACACTGAAGCTTTCTTT. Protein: CATRRDRNTEAFF.

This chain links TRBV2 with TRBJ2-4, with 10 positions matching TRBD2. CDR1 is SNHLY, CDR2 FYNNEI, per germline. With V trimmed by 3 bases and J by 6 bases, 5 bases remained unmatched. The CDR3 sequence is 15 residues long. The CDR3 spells CASSDIAGGINIQYF. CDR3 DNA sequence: TGTGCCAGCAGTGATATAGCGGGAGGTATAAACATTCAGTACTTC. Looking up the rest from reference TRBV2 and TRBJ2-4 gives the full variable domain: EPEVTQTPSHQVTQMGQEVILRCVPISNHLYFYWYRQILGQKVEFLVSFYNNEISEKSEIFDDQFSVERPDGSNFTLKIRSTKLEDSAMYFCASSDIAGGINIQYFGAGTRLSVL.

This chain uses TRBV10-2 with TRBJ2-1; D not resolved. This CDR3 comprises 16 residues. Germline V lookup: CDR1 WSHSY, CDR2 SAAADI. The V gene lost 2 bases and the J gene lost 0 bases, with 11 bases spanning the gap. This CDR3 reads CASSEPRSSSYNEQFF. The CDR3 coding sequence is TGCGCCAGCAGTGAGCCACGTAGCAGCTCCTACAATGAGCAGTTCTTC.

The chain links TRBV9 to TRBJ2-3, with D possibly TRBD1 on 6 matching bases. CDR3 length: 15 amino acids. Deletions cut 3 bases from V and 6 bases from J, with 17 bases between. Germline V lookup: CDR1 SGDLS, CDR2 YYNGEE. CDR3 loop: CASSESSGALDTQYF. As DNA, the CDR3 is TGTGCCAGCAGCGAGAGTTCAGGGGCCTTGGATACGCAGTATTTT.

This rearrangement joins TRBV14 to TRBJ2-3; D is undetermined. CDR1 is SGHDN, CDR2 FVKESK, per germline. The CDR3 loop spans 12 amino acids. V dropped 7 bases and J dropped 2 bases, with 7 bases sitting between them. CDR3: CASTDFTDTQYF. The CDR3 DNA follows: TGTGCCAGCACAGACTTCACAGATACGCAGTATTTT.

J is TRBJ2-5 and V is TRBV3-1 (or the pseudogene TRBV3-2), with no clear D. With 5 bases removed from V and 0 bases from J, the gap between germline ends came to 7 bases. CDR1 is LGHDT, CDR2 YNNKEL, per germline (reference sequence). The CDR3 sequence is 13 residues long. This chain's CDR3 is CASSISNQETQYF. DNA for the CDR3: TGTGCCAGCAGCATTTCTAACCAAGAGACCCAGTACTTC.

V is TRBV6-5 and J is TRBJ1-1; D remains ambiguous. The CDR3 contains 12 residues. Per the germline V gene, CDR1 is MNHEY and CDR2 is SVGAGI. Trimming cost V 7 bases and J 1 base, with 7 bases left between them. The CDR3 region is CASTLRNTEAFF. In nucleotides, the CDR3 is TGTGCCAGCACCCTACGGAACACTGAAGCTTTCTTT.

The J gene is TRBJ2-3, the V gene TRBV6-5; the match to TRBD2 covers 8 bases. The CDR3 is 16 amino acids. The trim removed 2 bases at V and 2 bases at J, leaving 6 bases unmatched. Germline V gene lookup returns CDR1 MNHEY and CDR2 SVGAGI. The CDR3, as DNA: TGTGCCAGCAGTTACCAGGGGACTAGGATCACAGATACGCAGTATTTT. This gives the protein CASSYQGTRITDTQYF.

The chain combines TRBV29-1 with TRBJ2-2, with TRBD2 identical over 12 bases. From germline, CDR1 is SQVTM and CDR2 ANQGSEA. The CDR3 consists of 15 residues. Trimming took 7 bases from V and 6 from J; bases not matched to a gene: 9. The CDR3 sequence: CSGRLAGVDAGELFF. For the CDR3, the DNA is TGCAGCGGAAGACTAGCGGGAGTAGACGCCGGGGAGCTGTTTTTT.

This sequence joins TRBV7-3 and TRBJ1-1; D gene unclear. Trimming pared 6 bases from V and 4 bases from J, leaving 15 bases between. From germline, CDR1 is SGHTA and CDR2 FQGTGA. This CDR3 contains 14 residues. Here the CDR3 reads CASRDPLTGTEAFF. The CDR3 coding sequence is TGTGCCAGCAGGGACCCGCTAACCGGCACTGAAGCTTTCTTT.

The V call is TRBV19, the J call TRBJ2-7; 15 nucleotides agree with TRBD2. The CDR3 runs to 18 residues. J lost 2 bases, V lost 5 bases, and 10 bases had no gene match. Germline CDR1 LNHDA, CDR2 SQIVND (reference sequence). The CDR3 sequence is CASSPRTSGGAFPYEQYF. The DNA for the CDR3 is TGTGCCAGTAGTCCGAGGACTAGCGGGGGGGCGTTCCCCTACGAGCAGTACTTC. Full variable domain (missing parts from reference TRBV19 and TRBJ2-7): DGGITQSPKYLFRKEGQNVTLSCEQNLNHDAMYWYRQDPGQGLRLIYYSQIVNDFQKGDIAEGYSVSREKKESFPLTVTSAQKNPTAFYLCASSPRTSGGAFPYEQYFGPGTRLTVT.

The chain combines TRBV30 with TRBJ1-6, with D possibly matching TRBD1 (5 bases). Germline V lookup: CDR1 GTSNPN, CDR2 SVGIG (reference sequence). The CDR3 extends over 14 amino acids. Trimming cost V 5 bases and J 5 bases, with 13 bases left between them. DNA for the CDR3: TGTGCCTGGGTTGTGGGACTGAATAATTCACCCCTCCACTTT. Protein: CAWVVGLNNSPLHF.

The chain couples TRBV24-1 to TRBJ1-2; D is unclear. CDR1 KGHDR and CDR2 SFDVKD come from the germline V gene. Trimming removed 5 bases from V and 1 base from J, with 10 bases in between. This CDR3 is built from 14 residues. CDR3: CATSGRSLNYGYTF. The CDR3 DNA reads TGTGCCACCAGTGGCCGTTCTCTTAACTATGGCTACACCTTC.

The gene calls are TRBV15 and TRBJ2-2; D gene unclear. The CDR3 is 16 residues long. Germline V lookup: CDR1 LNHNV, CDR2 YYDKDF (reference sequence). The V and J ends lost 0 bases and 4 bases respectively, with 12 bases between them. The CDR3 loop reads CATSRDRISSTGELFF. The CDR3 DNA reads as TGTGCCACCAGCAGAGATCGGATTTCGAGCACCGGGGAGCTGTTTTTT.